This entry concerns a single TCR beta chain. No antigen is known for it. This sample stems from a study of PD-1 blockade in classical Hodgkin lymphoma. Turning to the study itself: Patients were infused with nivolumab 3 mg/kg every 2 weeks. Findings of the study overall: TCR diversity rose significantly by C4D1 in CD4+ but not CD8+ cells. Lower baseline TCR diversity marked trial partial responders and progressors.

Generated by immunoSEQ multiplex PCR, the TCRdb table keeps only in-frame clones and is missing some. The sample has 15,000 to 20,000 clones; around 75% are singletons. Every patient had relapsed following autologous stem cell transplantation, and cohorts differed in brentuximab vedotin exposure. Best responses were complete response, partial response or progressive disease. Trimming cost V 6 bases and J 4 bases, with 14 bases left between them. Germline V CDR1 and CDR2: MNHNS, SASEGT. The CDR3 contains 14 residues. The J gene is TRBJ2-3, the V gene TRBV6-1, with D unresolved. The sequence derives from a human donor with classical Hodgkin lymphoma. The specimen was peripheral blood mononuclear cells (PBMCs), collected before the second cycle of nivolumab. The CDR3, as DNA: TGTGCCAGCAGCTCCCTGGTCAGGCCAGATACGCAGTATTTT. It codes for CASSSLVRPDTQYF.